A single sample gave rise to the 26 T cell receptor beta chains below, sequenced in a study of blood T cells in healthy people across ages. PCR was performed a second time for roughly 7 to 11 cycles using a sample-barcoded 5' primer and a J-beta primer mix. Each CDR3 protein is one row after TCRdb ran MiXCR on the 5' RACE reads. The profile shows approximately 600,000 distinct CDR3 sequences, roughly 50% of them singletons. Specimen: blood. Receptor source: a man in his fifties or sixties in good health.

The J gene is TRBJ1-2, the V gene TRBV19; 7 bases match TRBD1. Trimming at V came to 3 bases and at J to 4 bases, leaving 5 bases not matched to a gene. The germline V gene encodes CDR1 LNHDA and CDR2 SQIVND (reference sequence). The CDR3 contains 14 residues. CDR3 sequence (DNA): TGTGCCAGTAGTATGGGCGACAGGGCCTATGGCTACACCTTC. Translating gives CASSMGDRAYGYTF.

In its sample, this clonotype was seen a few times. V gene TRBV28 combines with J gene TRBJ2-3; 10 nucleotides line up with TRBD2. The V segment lost 9 bases and the J segment 0 bases; nucleotides outside the gene matches: 3. CDR3 length: 14 amino acids. CDR1 MDHEN and CDR2 SYDVKM come from the germline V gene. The CDR3 spells CASKAGGSTDTQYF. As DNA, the CDR3 is TGTGCCAGTAAAGCGGGGGGGAGCACAGATACGCAGTATTTT.

This clonotype was observed once. This rearrangement joins TRBV20-1 to TRBJ2-3, with 8 bases aligning to TRBD2. CDR3 length: 16 residues. Trimming removed 0 bases from V and 0 bases from J; junction bases left unmatched: 5. The germline V gene encodes CDR1 DFQATT and CDR2 SNEGSKA (reference sequence). CDR3 protein: CSAREGSGISTDTQYF. CDR3 DNA: TGCAGTGCTAGAGAGGGTAGCGGGATTAGCACAGATACGCAGTATTTT.

This chain links TRBV7-9 with TRBJ2-5, with TRBD1 as a possible D gene (5 bases). The CDR3 runs to 16 residues. The germline V and J ends were trimmed by 2 bases and 1 base, with 14 bases remaining between them. Germline V lookup: CDR1 SEHNR, CDR2 FQNEAQ (reference sequence). The CDR3 reads CASSLKPIRVQETQYF. The DNA of the CDR3 is TGTGCCAGCAGCTTAAAGCCAATCAGGGTCCAAGAGACCCAGTACTTC.

The sample holds one count of this clonotype. One end of the junction is discordant with germline, which a read error may explain. The chain combines TRBV7-9 with TRBJ2-1, with 10 nucleotides matching TRBD2. CDR1 and CDR2 (germline): SEHNR, FQNEAQ (reference sequence). There are 14 residues in the CDR3. The CDR3 is CASSLLAGNNEQLF. The CDR3 nucleotides are TGTGCCAGCAGCCTACTAGCGGGGAACAATGAGCAGCTCTTC.

V gene TRBV5-1 combines with J gene TRBJ2-5; D may be TRBD1 or TRBD2 (5 bases each). CDR1 and CDR2 (germline): SGHRS, YFSETQ. Trimming pared 0 bases from V and 5 bases from J, leaving 17 bases between. The CDR3 runs to 16 residues. The CDR3 sequence is CASSLESGAPPETQYF. In nucleotides, the CDR3 is TGCGCCAGCAGCTTGGAATCCGGGGCACCGCCCGAGACCCAGTACTTC.

This clonotype was counted once. The rearrangement links TRBV12-3 or TRBV12-4 to TRBJ1-2; D perhaps matches TRBD1 (6 bases). V was shortened by 2 bases and J by 8 bases, with 9 bases between the two germline ends. The CDR3 sequence is 12 residues long. CDR3 protein: CASSLLGAGYTF. The CDR3 bases are TGTGCCAGCAGTTTACTGGGGGCAGGCTACACCTTC.

This clonotype showed up just a few times. This chain uses TRBV27 with TRBJ1-2; perhaps TRBD1 as D (5 bases). Germline V gives CDR1 MNHEY, CDR2 SMNVEV (reference sequence). This CDR3 is 13 amino acids long. Between the trimmed V and J ends, which lost 6 bases and 5 bases, there was a span of 13 bases. CDR3 bases: TGTGCCAGCAGCCCCAAAGGGGAATATGGCTACACCTTC. The encoded protein is CASSPKGEYGYTF.

The chain carries TRBV12-3 or TRBV12-4 and TRBJ1-2; D might be TRBD1 (5 bases). Trimming removed 3 bases from V and 4 bases from J, with 15 bases in between. This CDR3 is built from 15 residues. CDR3 protein: CASSLRGSNFYGYTF. DNA for the CDR3: TGTGCCAGCAGTTTGAGGGGTAGCAATTTCTATGGCTACACCTTC.

This clonotype has more than one count but fewer than ten. This sequence joins TRBV25-1 and TRBJ2-3; no clear D. CDR1 and CDR2 from the germline V gene are MGHDK and SYGVNS. The CDR3 consists of 12 residues. V lost 4 bases and J lost 6, with 8 bases in between. CDR3 sequence reads: CASSGAGDTQYF. The DNA of the CDR3 is TGTGCCAGCAGTGGTGCCGGGGATACGCAGTATTTT.

V gene TRBV20-1 combines with J gene TRBJ2-2, with TRBD1 as a possible D gene (6 bases). Germline CDR1 and CDR2: DFQATT and SNEGSKA (reference sequence). Between the trimmed V and J ends, which lost 3 bases and 6 bases, there was a span of 11 bases. CDR3 length: 13 amino acids. The CDR3 is CSARGALAGELFF. The CDR3 coding sequence is TGCAGTGCTAGGGGGGCGTTAGCCGGGGAGCTGTTTTTT.

This rearrangement joins TRBV19 to TRBJ2-3; D unresolved. The CDR3 runs 13 residues. Deletions cut 6 bases from V and 4 bases from J, with 11 bases between. From germline, CDR1 is LNHDA and CDR2 SQIVND (reference sequence). The CDR3 loop is CASSPSTADTQYF. DNA of the CDR3: TGTGCCAGTAGCCCTTCGACGGCAGATACGCAGTATTTT. Filled out from reference TRBV19 and TRBJ2-3, the complete variable domain reads DGGITQSPKYLFRKEGQNVTLSCEQNLNHDAMYWYRQDPGQGLRLIYYSQIVNDFQKGDIAEGYSVSREKKESFPLTVTSAQKNPTAFYLCASSPSTADTQYFGPGTRLTVL.

The genes are TRBV7-2 and TRBJ2-4; TRBD1 agrees at 10 bases. The J call may be faulty, since TRBJ2-7 better matches the DNA end. The CDR3 has 14 amino acids. CDR1 and CDR2 (germline): SGHTA, FQGNSA. CDR3 protein: CASRGGQGIYEQYF. CDR3 nucleotides: TGTGCCAGCAGGGGGGGACAGGGGATATACGAGCAGTACTTC.

V gene TRBV28 combines with J gene TRBJ2-1; D call uncertain. Trimming shortened V by 1 base and J by 5 bases, and 12 bases separated the two germline ends. There are 15 residues in the CDR3. In germline, CDR1 is MDHEN, CDR2 SYDVKM. CDR3 nucleotide sequence: TGTGCCAGCAGTTTATCGGGCGTTCTAAACAATGAGCAGTTCTTC. It yields the protein CASSLSGVLNNEQFF.

This clonotype appeared a few times. J is TRBJ2-7 and V is TRBV3-1; D unclear. Trimming removed 0 bases at V and 3 bases at J, with 6 bases between. CDR3 length: 13 amino acids. Germline CDR1 reads LGHDT; CDR2 reads YNNKEL (reference sequence). CDR3 sequence reads: CASSQDRHYEQYF. In DNA, the CDR3 is TGTGCCAGCAGCCAAGATCGCCACTACGAGCAGTACTTC.

The chain employs TRBV10-3 and TRBJ1-4; D gene uncertain. The germline V gene has CDR1 ENHRY and CDR2 SYGVKD. CDR3 length: 16 amino acids. Trimming took off 1 base at V and 2 bases at J, with 11 bases between the two ends. CDR3 in DNA: TGTGCCATCAGTGAGTTCGGAGGCCAGACTAATGAAAAACTGTTTTTT. Residues: CAISEFGGQTNEKLFF.

The sample holds one count of this clonotype. V is TRBV6-1 and J is TRBJ2-1, with 13 positions matching TRBD2. Germline loops: CDR1 MNHNS, CDR2 SASEGT. CDR3 length equals 15 residues. V shed 2 bases and J 10 bases; nucleotides not matched to a gene: 5. DNA of the CDR3: TGTGCCAGCAGTGAACGGGGGGGACTAGCGGGGGAGCAGTTCTTC. It is translated as CASSERGGLAGEQFF.

V is TRBV4-2 and J is TRBJ1-1, with a tentative D call TRBD1 (6 bases). V gave up 1 base and J gave up 0 bases, with 15 bases separating them. Looked up from germline, CDR1 is LGHNA and CDR2 is YNFKEQ. This CDR3 comprises 17 residues. The DNA for the CDR3 is TGTGCCAGCAGCCAAGTCCGCAGGGGCGACTTGAACACTGAAGCTTTCTTT. This codes for CASSQVRRGDLNTEAFF.

This clonotype was recorded many times. The V call is TRBV29-1, the J call TRBJ2-5; maybe TRBD1 (5 bases). V lost 3 bases and J lost 1, with 9 bases in between. Germline-derived CDR1 and CDR2 are SQVTM and ANQGSEA. The CDR3 is 13 amino acids. The CDR3 DNA sequence: TGCAGCGTTGAGGGGCAGCCCCAAGAGACCCAGTACTTC. Protein product: CSVEGQPQETQYF.

The J gene is TRBJ2-3, the V gene TRBV7-6; 11 bases are shared with TRBD1. Germline CDR1 and CDR2: SGHVS and FNYEAQ. CDR3 length equals 17 residues. J was trimmed by 4 bases and V by 5 bases; bases with no gene match: 11. Written as DNA, the CDR3 is TGTGCCAGCAGCCCTCTAGGACAGGGGGCGCCGCCAGATACGCAGTATTTT. Protein product: CASSPLGQGAPPDTQYF.

This clonotype was seen only a few times. The chain couples TRBV3-1 to TRBJ2-1, with unresolved D. The CDR3 runs to 11 residues. The germline gives CDR1 LGHDT, CDR2 YNNKEL (reference sequence). V lost 6 bases to trimming and J lost 3 bases, with 3 bases between them. The CDR3 bases are TGTGCCAGCAGACTCTACAATGAGCAGTTCTTC. Its translation is CASRLYNEQFF.

The chain uses TRBV29-1 and TRBJ2-3; TRBD1 agrees at 9 bases. V was pared by 4 bases and J by 3 bases, with 5 bases of the junction left unmatched. The CDR3 extends over 14 amino acids. Per germline, CDR1 SQVTM and CDR2 ANQGSEA. This chain's CDR3 is CSVAGTGMTDTQYF. As DNA, the CDR3 is TGCAGCGTTGCAGGGACAGGGATGACAGATACGCAGTATTTT.

The chain employs TRBV5-1 and TRBJ2-5; D is undetermined. V shed 4 bases and J shed 1 base, with 14 bases lying between them. The length of the CDR3 is 15 residues. Germline values: CDR1 SGHRS, CDR2 YFSETQ. The DNA of the CDR3 is TGCGCCAGCAGCATAAACCCGGGCTCCCAAGAGACCCAGTACTTC. Its translation is CASSINPGSQETQYF.

This clonotype appeared a few times. The V gene is TRBV2, the J gene TRBJ1-2, with D hard to call. Germline V gene sequence: CDR1 SNHLY, CDR2 FYNNEI. The CDR3 is 13 amino acids. The V end lost 3 bases, the J end lost 4 bases, and 9 bases lay between the germline ends. The CDR3 spells CASSDTVVYGYTF. For the CDR3, the DNA is TGTGCCAGCAGTGATACAGTTGTCTATGGCTACACCTTC.

The chain carries TRBV5-4 and TRBJ2-5; 10 bases are shared with TRBD2. The V gene end was trimmed by 0 bases and the J gene end by 4 bases; junction bases not matched to a gene: 3. The CDR3 contains 15 residues. CDR1 is SGHNT and CDR2 is YYREEE in the germline V gene (reference sequence). The CDR3 loop reads CASSLELAGVETQYF. In DNA, the CDR3 is TGTGCCAGCAGCTTGGAGCTAGCGGGAGTAGAGACCCAGTACTTC.

This chain links TRBV20-1 with TRBJ2-3; tentatively, D is TRBD1 (6 bases). Germline CDR1 DFQATT, CDR2 SNEGSKA (reference sequence). The CDR3 is made up of 12 amino acids. V lost 5 bases and J lost 2, with 8 bases in between. CDR3 coding DNA: TGCAGTGCTGCAGGGGACACAGATACGCAGTATTTT. Translating gives CSAAGDTDTQYF.